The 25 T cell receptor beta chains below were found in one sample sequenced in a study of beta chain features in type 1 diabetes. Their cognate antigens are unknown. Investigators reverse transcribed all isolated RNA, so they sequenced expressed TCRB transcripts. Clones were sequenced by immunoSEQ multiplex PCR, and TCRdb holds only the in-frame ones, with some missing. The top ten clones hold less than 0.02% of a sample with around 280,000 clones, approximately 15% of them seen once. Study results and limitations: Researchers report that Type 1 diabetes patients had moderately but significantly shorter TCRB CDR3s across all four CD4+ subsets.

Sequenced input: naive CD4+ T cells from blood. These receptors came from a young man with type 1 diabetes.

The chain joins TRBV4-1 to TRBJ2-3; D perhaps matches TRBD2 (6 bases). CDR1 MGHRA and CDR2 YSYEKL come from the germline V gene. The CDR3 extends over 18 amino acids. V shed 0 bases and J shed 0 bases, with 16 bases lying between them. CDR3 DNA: TGCGCCAGCAGCCAAGATCAACTGCGCGGGACTAGCACAGATACGCAGTATTTT. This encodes CASSQDQLRGTSTDTQYF.

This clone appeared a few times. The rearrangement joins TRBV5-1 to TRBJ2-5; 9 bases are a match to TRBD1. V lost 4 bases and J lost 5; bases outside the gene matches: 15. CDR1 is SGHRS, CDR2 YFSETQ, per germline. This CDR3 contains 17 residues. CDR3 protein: CASSPGLGQGMKETQYF. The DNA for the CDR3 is TGCGCCAGCAGCCCCGGGCTCGGACAGGGGATGAAGGAGACCCAGTACTTC.

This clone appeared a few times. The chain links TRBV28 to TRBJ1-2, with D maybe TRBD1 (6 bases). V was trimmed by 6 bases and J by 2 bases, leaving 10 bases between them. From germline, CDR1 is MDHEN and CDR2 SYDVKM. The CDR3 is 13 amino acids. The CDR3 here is CASRVQGNYGYTF. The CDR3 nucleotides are TGTGCCAGCAGGGTCCAGGGGAACTATGGCTACACCTTC.

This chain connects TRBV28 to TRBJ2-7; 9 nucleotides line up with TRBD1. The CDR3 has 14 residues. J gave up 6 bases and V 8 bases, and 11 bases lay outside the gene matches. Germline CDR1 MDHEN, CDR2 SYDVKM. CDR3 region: CASGSTGQGSEQYF. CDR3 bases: TGTGCCAGCGGCTCTACTGGACAGGGGAGCGAGCAGTACTTC.

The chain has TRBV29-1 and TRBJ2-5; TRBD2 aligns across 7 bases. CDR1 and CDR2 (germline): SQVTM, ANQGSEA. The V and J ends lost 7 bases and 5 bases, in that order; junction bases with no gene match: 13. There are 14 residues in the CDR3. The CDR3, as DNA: TGCAGCGGAAAATGGATGGGGGGGACGGAGACCCAGTACTTC. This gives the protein CSGKWMGGTETQYF.

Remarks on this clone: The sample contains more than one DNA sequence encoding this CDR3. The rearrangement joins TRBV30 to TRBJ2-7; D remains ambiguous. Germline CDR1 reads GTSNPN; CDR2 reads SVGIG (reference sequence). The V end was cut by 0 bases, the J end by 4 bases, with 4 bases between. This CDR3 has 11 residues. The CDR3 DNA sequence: TGTGCCTGGAGTGTCCGGTACGAGCAGTACTTC. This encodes CAWSVRYEQYF.

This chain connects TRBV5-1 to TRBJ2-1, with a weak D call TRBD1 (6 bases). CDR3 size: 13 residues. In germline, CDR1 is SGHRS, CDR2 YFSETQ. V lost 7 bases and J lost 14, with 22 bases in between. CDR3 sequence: CASRTSPGAPEFF. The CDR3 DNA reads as TGCGCCAGCCGGACCTCTCCAGGGGCGCCTGAGTTCTTC.

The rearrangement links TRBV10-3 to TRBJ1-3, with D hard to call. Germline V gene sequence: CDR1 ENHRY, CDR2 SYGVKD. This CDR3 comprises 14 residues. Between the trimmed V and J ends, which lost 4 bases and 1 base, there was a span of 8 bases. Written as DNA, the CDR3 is TGTGCCATCAGTGGCCAGATATCTGGAAACACCATATATTTT. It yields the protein CAISGQISGNTIYF.

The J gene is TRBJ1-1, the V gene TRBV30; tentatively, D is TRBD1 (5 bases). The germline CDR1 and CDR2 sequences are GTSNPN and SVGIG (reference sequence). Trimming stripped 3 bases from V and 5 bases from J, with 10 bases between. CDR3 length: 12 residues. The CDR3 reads CAWRSGGTEAFF. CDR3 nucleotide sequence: TGTGCCTGGAGGTCGGGGGGGACTGAAGCTTTCTTT.

This chain's CDR3 is CASSFPGGELFF. The CDR3 DNA reads TGTGCCAGCAGTTTTCCGGGCGGGGAGCTGTTTTTT. The chain recombines TRBV28 with TRBJ2-2; D unclear. The ends were cut back, 3 bases at V and 7 bases at J, with 6 bases in the middle. The germline V gene encodes CDR1 MDHEN and CDR2 SYDVKM. The CDR3 is 12 amino acids.

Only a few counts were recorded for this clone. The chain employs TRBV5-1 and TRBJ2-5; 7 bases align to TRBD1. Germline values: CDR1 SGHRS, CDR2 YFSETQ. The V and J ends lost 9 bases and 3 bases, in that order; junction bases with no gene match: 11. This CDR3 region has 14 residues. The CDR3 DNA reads TGCGCCACTCGAACAGGGGAGAGGGAAGAGACCCAGTACTTC. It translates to CATRTGEREETQYF. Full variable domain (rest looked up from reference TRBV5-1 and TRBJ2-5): KAGVTQTPRYLIKTRGQQVTLSCSPISGHRSVSWYQQTPGQGLQFLFEYFSETQRNKGNFPGRFSGRQFSNSRSEMNVSTLELGDSALYLCATRTGEREETQYFGPGTRLLVL.

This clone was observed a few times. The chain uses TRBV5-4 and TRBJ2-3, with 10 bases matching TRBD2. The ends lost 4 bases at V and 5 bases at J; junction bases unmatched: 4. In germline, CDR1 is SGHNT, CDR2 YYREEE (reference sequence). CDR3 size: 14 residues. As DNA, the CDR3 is TGTGCCAGCAGCCAGCGGGGGGGCCAAGATACGCAGTATTTT. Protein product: CASSQRGGQDTQYF.

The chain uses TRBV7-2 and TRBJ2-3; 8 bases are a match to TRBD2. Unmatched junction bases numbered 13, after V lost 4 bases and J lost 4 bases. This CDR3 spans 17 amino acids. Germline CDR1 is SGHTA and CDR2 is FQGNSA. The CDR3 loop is CASSSGYSGEWSDTQYF. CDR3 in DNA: TGTGCCAGCAGCTCGGGGTATAGCGGGGAATGGTCAGATACGCAGTATTTT.

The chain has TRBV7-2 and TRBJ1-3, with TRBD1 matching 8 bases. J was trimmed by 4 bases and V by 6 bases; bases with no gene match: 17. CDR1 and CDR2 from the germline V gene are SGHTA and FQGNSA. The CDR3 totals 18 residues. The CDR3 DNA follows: TGTGCCAGCAGGCCTCTCAGGGGGCGCGGATCTGTGGGAAACACCATATATTTT. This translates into CASRPLRGRGSVGNTIYF.

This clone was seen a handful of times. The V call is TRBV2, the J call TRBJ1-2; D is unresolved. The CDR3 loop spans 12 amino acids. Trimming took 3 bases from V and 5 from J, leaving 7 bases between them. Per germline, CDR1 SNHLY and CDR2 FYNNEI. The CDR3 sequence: CASSDHGYGYTF. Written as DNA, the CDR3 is TGTGCCAGCAGTGATCACGGGTATGGCTACACCTTC.

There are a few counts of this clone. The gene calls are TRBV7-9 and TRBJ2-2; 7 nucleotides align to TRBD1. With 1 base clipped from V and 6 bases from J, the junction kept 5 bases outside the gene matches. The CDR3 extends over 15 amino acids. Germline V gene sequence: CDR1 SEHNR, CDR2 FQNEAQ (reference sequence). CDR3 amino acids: CASSLGQGFAGELFF. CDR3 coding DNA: TGTGCCAGCAGCTTAGGACAGGGTTTTGCCGGGGAGCTGTTTTTT.

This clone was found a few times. CDR3 loop: CASRDDRVGETQYF. The CDR3 region has the DNA TGCGCCAGCAGAGACGACAGGGTGGGCGAGACCCAGTACTTC. J is TRBJ2-5 and V is TRBV5-1; 7 positions match TRBD1. The CDR3 has 14 residues. The junction had 9 bases not matched to a gene; V was cut back by 5 bases and J by 5 bases. CDR1 and CDR2 from the germline V gene are SGHRS and YFSETQ.

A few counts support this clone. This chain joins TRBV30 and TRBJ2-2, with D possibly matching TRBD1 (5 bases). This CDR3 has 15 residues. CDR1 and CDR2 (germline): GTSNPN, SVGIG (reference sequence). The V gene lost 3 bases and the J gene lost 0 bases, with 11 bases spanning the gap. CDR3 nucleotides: TGTGCCTGGAGCATTGGACATTCGAACACCGGGGAGCTGTTTTTT. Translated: CAWSIGHSNTGELFF.

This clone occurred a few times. Here the CDR3 reads CASSVTGAANIQYF. Here the CDR3 DNA reads TGTGCCAGCAGCGTGACAGGGGCCGCAAACATTCAGTACTTC. The chain couples TRBV11-2 to TRBJ2-4, with 8 bases lining up with TRBD1. This CDR3 comprises 14 residues. Trimming removed 5 bases from V and 6 bases from J; junction bases left unmatched: 6. CDR1 is SGHAT and CDR2 is FQNNGV in the germline V gene.

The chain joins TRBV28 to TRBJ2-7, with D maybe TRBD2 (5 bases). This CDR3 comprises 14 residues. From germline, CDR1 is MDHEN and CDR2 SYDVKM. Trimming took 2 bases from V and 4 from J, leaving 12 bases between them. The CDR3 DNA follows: TGTGCCAGCAGTTTACGCGGGTCGGTATACGAGCAGTACTTC. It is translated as CASSLRGSVYEQYF.

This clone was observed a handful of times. CDR3 region: CASSLQLLGANVLTF. CDR3 sequence (DNA): TGTGCCAGCAGTTTGCAACTCTTGGGGGCCAACGTCCTGACTTTC. This sequence joins TRBV28 and TRBJ2-6; D unresolved. Germline CDR1 is MDHEN and CDR2 is SYDVKM. Trimming stripped 3 bases from V and 4 bases from J, with 10 bases between. The CDR3 loop spans 15 amino acids.

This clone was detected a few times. CDR3 loop: CASSVGQGGNQPQHF. The CDR3 nucleotides are TGTGCCAGCAGCGTTGGACAGGGAGGCAATCAGCCCCAGCATTTT. V gene TRBV9 combines with J gene TRBJ1-5; 8 bases fit TRBD1. Looked up from germline, CDR1 is SGDLS and CDR2 is YYNGEE. V trimming: 2 bases; J trimming: 2 bases; junction bases outside the gene matches: 3. This CDR3 region has 15 residues.

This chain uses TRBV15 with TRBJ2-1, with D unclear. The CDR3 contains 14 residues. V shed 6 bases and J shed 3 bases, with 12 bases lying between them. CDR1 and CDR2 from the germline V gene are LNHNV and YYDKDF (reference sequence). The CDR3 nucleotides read TGTGCCACCAGTCGTGGGCCAGTCTACAATGAGCAGTTCTTC. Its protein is CATSRGPVYNEQFF.

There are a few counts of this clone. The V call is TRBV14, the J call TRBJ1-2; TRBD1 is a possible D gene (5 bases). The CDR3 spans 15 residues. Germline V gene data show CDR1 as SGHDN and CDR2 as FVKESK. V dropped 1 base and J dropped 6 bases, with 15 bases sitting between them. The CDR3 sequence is CASSQVGNGGDGYTF. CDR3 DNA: TGTGCCAGCAGCCAAGTTGGGAACGGAGGGGATGGCTACACCTTC.

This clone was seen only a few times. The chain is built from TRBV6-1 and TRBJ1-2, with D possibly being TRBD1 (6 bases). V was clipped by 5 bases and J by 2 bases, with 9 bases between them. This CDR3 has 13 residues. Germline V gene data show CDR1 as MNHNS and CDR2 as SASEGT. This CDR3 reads CASSPDRNYGYTF. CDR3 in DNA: TGTGCCAGCAGTCCCGACAGGAACTATGGCTACACCTTC.